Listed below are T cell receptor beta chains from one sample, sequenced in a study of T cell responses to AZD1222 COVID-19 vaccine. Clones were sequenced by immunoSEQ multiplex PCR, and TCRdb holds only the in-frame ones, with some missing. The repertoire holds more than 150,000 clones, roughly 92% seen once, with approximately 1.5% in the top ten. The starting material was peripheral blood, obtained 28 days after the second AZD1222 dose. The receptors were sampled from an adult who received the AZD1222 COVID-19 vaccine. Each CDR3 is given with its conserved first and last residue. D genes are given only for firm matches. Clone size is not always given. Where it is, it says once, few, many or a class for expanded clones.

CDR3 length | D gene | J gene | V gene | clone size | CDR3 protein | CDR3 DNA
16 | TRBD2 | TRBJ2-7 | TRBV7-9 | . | CASSSLAGAPSYEQYF | TGTGCCAGCAGCTCCTTAGCGGGGGCCCCTTCCTACGAGCAGTACTTC
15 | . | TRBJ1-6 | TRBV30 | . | CAWSDPSSYNSPLHF | TGTGCCTGGAGTGATCCGAGCTCCTATAATTCACCCCTCCACTTT
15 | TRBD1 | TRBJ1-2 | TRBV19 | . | CASSPGTGGYYGYTF | TGTGCCAGTAGTCCAGGGACAGGGGGCTACTATGGCTACACCTTC
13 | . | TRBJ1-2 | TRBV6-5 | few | CASSWNQARGYTF | TGTGCCAGCAGTTGGAACCAGGCACGGGGCTACACCTTC
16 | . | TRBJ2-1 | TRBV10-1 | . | CASSEGLPSVYNEQFF | TGCGCCAGCAGTGAGGGGTTACCATCGGTCTACAATGAGCAGTTCTTC
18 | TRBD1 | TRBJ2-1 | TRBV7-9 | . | CASSLFARGPDSYNEQFF | TGTGCCAGCAGCTTATTCGCCAGGGGGCCGGACTCCTACAATGAGCAGTTCTTC
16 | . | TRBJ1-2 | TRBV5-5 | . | CASSLVLTASNYGYTF | TGTGCCAGCAGCTTGGTCTTGACAGCCTCTAACTATGGCTACACCTTC
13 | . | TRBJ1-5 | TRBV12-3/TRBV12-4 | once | CASIYRGQGPQHF | TGTGCCAGCATCTACAGAGGCCAGGGGCCCCAGCATTTT
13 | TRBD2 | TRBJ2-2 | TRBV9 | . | CASSLSGGGELFF | TGTGCCAGCAGCCTAAGCGGGGGCGGGGAGCTGTTTTTT
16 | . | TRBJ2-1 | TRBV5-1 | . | CASSIPTGQSYNEQFF | TGCGCCAGCAGCATCCCGACAGGACAATCCTACAATGAGCAGTTCTTC
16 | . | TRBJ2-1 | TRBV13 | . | CASSFRRGSSYNEQFF | TGTGCCAGCAGCTTTCGCCGGGGGAGCTCCTACAATGAGCAGTTCTTC
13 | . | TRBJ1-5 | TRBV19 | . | CASSPAKNQPQHF | TGTGCCAGTAGTCCAGCTAAGAATCAGCCCCAGCATTTT
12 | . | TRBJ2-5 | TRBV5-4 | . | CASSLGQETQYF | TGTGCCAGCAGCTTGGGACAAGAGACCCAGTACTTC
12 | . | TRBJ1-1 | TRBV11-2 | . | CASINDRTEAFF | TGTGCCAGCATCAACGACAGGACTGAAGCTTTCTTT
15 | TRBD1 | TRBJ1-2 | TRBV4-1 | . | CASSQGPTGVYGYTF | TGCGCCAGCAGCCAAGGTCCGACAGGGGTCTATGGCTACACCTTC
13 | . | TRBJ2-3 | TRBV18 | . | CASSPRQADTQYF | TGTGCCAGCTCACCGCGACAGGCAGATACGCAGTATTTT
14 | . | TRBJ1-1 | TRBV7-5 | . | CARSPRASDTEAFF | TGTGCCAGAAGCCCCAGGGCTTCAGACACTGAAGCTTTCTTT
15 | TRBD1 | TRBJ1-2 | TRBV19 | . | CASSIDRDRIYGYTF | TGTGCCAGTAGTATCGACCGGGACAGGATCTATGGCTACACCTTC
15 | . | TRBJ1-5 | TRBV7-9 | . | CASSRSQGINQPQHF | TGTGCCAGCAGCCGGAGCCAGGGCATCAATCAGCCCCAGCATTTT
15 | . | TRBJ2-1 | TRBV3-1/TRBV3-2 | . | CASSPYLGSGNEQFF | TGTGCCAGCAGCCCCTACCTAGGATCGGGCAATGAGCAGTTCTTC
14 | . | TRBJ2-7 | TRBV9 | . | CASSPAGSTYEQYF | TGTGCCAGCAGCCCGGCGGGGTCGACCTACGAGCAGTACTTC
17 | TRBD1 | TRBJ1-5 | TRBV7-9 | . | CASSEGQGPYSNQPQHF | TGTGCCAGCAGCGAGGGACAGGGACCTTATAGCAATCAGCCCCAGCATTTT
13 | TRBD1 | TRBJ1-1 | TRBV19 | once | CASSLDRGTEAFF | TGTGCCAGTTCTTTGGACAGGGGCACTGAAGCTTTCTTT
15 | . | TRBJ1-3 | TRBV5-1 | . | CASSLVSSSGNTIYF | TGCGCCAGCAGCTTGGTATCCAGTTCTGGAAACACCATATATTTT
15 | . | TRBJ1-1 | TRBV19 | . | CATVRGQTMNTEAFF | TGTGCCACCGTTCGTGGGCAGACTATGAACACTGAAGCTTTCTTT
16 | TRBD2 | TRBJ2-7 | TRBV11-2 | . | CASSQWTSGPPYEQYF | TGTGCCAGCAGCCAATGGACTAGCGGGCCTCCCTACGAGCAGTACTTC
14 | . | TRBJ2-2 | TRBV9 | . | CASSVNPNTGELFF | TGTGCCAGCAGCGTAAATCCCAACACCGGGGAGCTGTTTTTT
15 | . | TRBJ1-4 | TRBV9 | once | CASSADEGRNEKLFF | TGTGCCAGCAGCGCCGACGAGGGGAGAAATGAAAAACTGTTTTTT
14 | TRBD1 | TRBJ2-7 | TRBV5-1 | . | CASSLWGQGYEQYF | TGCGCCAGCAGCTTGTGGGGACAGGGGTACGAGCAGTACTTC
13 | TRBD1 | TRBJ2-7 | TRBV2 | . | CASRGQASYEQYF | TGTGCCAGCAGGGGACAGGCCTCCTACGAGCAGTACTTC
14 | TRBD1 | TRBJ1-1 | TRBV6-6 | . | CASRLGQGDTEAFF | TGTGCCAGCAGACTGGGACAGGGAGACACTGAAGCTTTCTTT
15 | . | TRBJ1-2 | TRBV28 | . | CASRPFFRATYGYTF | TGTGCCAGCAGACCTTTTTTCCGGGCCACCTATGGCTACACCTTC
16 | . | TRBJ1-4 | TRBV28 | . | CASSLPQIRLDEKLFF | TGTGCCAGCAGTTTGCCTCAGATCCGGCTGGATGAAAAACTGTTTTTT
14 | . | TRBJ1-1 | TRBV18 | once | CASSLIERNTEAFF | TGTGCCAGCTCACTGATTGAGAGGAACACTGAAGCTTTCTTT
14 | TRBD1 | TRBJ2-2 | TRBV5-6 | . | CASRGTGGPGELFF | TGTGCCAGCAGAGGGACAGGGGGACCCGGGGAGCTGTTTTTT
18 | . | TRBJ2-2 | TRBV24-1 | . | CATSDAARGGTRTGELFF | TGTGCCACCAGTGATGCCGCCAGGGGGGGAACTAGGACCGGGGAGCTGTTTTTT
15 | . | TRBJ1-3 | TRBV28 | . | CAARDRPISGNTIYF | TGTGCCGCCCGGGACCGTCCCATCTCTGGAAACACCATATATTTT
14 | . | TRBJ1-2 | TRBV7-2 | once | CASSLDSFGDGYTF | TGTGCCAGCAGCTTGGACTCTTTTGGAGATGGCTACACCTTC
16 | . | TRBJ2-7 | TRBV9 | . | CASSVTSGTGNYEQYF | TGTGCCAGCAGCGTTACTTCCGGGACTGGAAACTACGAGCAGTACTTC
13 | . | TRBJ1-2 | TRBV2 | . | CASSQSPNYGYTF | TGTGCCAGCAGCCAGAGTCCTAACTATGGCTACACCTTC
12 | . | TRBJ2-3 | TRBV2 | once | CASSGMSNTQYF | TGTGCCAGCAGTGGTATGAGTAATACGCAGTATTTT
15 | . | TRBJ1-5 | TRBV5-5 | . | CASSLVPGVNQPQHF | TGTGCCAGCAGCTTGGTGCCGGGGGTCAATCAGCCCCAGCATTTT
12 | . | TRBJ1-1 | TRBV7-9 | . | CASSSLDTEAFF | TGTGCCAGCAGCTCACTGGACACTGAAGCTTTCTTT
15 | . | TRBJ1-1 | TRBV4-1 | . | CASSQHGEGLTEAFF | TGCGCCAGCAGCCAACATGGGGAGGGGTTGACTGAAGCTTTCTTT
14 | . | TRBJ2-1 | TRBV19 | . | CASSMWSSYNEQFF | TGTGCCAGTAGTATGTGGAGCTCCTACAATGAGCAGTTCTTC
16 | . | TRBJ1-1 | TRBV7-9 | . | CASSKGRGNMNTEAFF | TGTGCCAGCAGCAAGGGGAGGGGAAACATGAACACTGAAGCTTTCTTT
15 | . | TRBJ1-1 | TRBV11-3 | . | CASSAATGMNTEAFF | TGTGCCAGCAGCGCCGCGACGGGCATGAACACTGAAGCTTTCTTT
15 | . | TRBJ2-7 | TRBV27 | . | CASSLSGDLFYEQYF | TGTGCCAGCAGTTTATCGGGGGACCTCTTCTACGAGCAGTACTTC
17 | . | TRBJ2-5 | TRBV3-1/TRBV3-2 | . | CASSLVAHNRAQETQYF | TGTGCCAGCAGCCTCGTTGCGCACAACAGGGCTCAAGAGACCCAGTACTTC
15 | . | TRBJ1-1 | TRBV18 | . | CASSPPGATPKDAFF | TGTGCCAGCTCACCACCGGGGGCCACCCCTAAGGATGCTTTCTTT
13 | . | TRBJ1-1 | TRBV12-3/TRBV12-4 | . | CASREDRNTEAFF | TGTGCCAGCAGAGAAGACAGGAACACTGAAGCTTTCTTT
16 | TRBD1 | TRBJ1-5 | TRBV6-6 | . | CASSSAGQAGNQPQHF | TGTGCCAGCAGTTCCGCGGGACAGGCTGGCAATCAGCCCCAGCATTTT
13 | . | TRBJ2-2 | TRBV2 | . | CASSPTVTGELFF | TGTGCCAGCAGTCCTACAGTAACCGGGGAGCTGTTTTTT
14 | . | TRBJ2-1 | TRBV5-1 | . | CASSFRTSQNEQFF | TGCGCCAGCAGCTTTCGAACTAGCCAAAATGAGCAGTTCTTC